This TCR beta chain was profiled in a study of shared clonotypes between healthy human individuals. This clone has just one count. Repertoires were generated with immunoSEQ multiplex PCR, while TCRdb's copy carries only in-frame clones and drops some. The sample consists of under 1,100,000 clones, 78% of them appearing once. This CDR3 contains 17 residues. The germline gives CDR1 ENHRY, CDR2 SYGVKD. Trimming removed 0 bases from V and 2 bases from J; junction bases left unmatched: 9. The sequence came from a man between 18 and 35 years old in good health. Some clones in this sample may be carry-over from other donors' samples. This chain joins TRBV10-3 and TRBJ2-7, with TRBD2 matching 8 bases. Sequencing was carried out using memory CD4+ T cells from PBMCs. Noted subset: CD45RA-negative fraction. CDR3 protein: CAISESPGGRIAYEQYF. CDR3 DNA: TGTGCCATCAGTGAGTCCCCGGGGGGGAGAATAGCCTACGAGCAGTACTTC.